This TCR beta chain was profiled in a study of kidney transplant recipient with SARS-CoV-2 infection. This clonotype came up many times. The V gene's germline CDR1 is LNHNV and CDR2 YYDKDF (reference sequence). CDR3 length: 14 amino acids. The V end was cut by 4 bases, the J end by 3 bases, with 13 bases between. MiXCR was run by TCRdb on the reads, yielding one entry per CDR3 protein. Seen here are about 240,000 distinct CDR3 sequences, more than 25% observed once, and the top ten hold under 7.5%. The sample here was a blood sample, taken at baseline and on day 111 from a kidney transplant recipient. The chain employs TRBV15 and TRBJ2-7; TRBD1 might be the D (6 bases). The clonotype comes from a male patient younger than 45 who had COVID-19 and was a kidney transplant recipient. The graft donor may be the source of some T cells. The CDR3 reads CATSTGNRDYEQYF. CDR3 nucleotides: TGTGCCACCAGCACAGGAAACAGGGACTACGAGCAGTACTTC.